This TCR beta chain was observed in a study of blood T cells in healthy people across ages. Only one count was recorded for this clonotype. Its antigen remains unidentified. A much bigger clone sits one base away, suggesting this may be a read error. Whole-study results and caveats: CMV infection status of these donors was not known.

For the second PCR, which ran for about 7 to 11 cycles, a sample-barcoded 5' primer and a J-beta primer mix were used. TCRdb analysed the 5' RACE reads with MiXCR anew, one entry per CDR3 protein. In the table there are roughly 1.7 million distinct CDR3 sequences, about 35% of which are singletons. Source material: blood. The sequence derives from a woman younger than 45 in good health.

The CDR3 loop reads CASSLGAYGNTDTQYF. The DNA for the CDR3 is TGTGCCAGCAGCTTAGGCGCGTACGGGAACACAGATACGCAGTATTTT. The V call is TRBV7-9, the J call TRBJ2-3, with D perhaps TRBD2 (5 bases). Germline assignment: CDR1 SEHNR and CDR2 FQNEAQ (reference sequence). With 1 base removed from V and 2 bases from J, the gap between germline ends came to 13 bases. The CDR3 has 16 residues.